This passage covers 10 T cell receptor beta chains from one sample sequenced in a study of shared clonotypes between healthy human individuals. Clones were sequenced by immunoSEQ multiplex PCR, and TCRdb holds only the in-frame ones, with some missing. The data contain around 1.1 million clones, roughly 77% of them singletons. Sequenced input: memory CD4+ T cells from PBMCs. As for subset: CD45RA-negative fraction. Every receptor here comes from a young man in good health. Some clones in this sample may be carry-over from other donors' samples.

This clone was observed once. The chain links TRBV30 to TRBJ1-2; D is uncertain. The CDR3 is 13 amino acids. Germline V gene data show CDR1 as GTSNPN and CDR2 as SVGIG (reference sequence). The V gene lost 3 bases and the J gene lost 6 bases, with 14 bases spanning the gap. The CDR3 here is CAWRDSRRDGYTF. CDR3 DNA sequence: TGTGCCTGGAGAGACTCCCGTAGAGATGGCTACACCTTC. The entire variable domain, with the rest obtained from reference TRBV30 and TRBJ1-2, is as follows: SQTIHQWPATLVQPVGSPLSLECTVEGTSNPNLYWYRQAAGRGLQLLFYSVGIGQISSEVPQNLSASRPQDRQFILSSKKLLLSDSGFYLCAWRDSRRDGYTFGSGTRLTVV.

This clone was counted a few times. Different DNA sequences within this sample yield the same CDR3. This chain uses TRBV27 with TRBJ1-5, with 7 positions matching TRBD1. V lost 4 bases to trimming and J lost 4 bases; unmatched junction nucleotides: 1. The CDR3 spans 13 residues. The germline V gene encodes CDR1 MNHEY and CDR2 SMNVEV (reference sequence). Here the CDR3 reads CASSYRGNQPQHF. CDR3 DNA sequence: TGTGCCAGCAGTTACAGGGGAAATCAGCCCCAGCATTTT.

This chain joins TRBV15 and TRBJ2-3; TRBD1 is a possible D gene (5 bases). The CDR3 length is 13 residues. CDR1 LNHNV and CDR2 YYDKDF come from the germline V gene (reference sequence). With 2 bases removed from V and 8 bases from J, the gap between germline ends came to 11 bases. CDR3 protein: CATSRTTVSTQYF. CDR3 sequence (DNA): TGTGCCACCAGCAGAACGACAGTTAGTACGCAGTATTTT.

V gene TRBV15 combines with J gene TRBJ2-1, with D unresolved. Germline V lookup: CDR1 LNHNV, CDR2 YYDKDF (reference sequence). Trimming removed 0 bases at V and 12 bases at J, with 9 bases between. This CDR3 comprises 12 residues. CDR3 DNA sequence: TGTGCCACCAGCAGAGATAGGGCAGGGCAGTTCTTC. It codes for CATSRDRAGQFF.

The chain employs TRBV2 and TRBJ2-5, with D uncertain. With 2 bases removed from V and 7 bases from J, the gap between germline ends came to 5 bases. This CDR3 contains 11 residues. Germline V gene sequence: CDR1 SNHLY, CDR2 FYNNEI. The CDR3 DNA follows: TGTGCCAGCAGTGAAAAAGGGACCCAGTACTTC. Translation gives CASSEKGTQYF.

This chain joins TRBV28 and TRBJ2-7; TRBD1 aligns across 7 bases. After removal of 6 bases from V and 1 base from J, the junction contained 9 bases not matched to a gene. The CDR3 sequence is 15 residues long. Germline CDR1 reads MDHEN; CDR2 reads SYDVKM. CDR3 protein: CASSSPRQGSYEQYF. CDR3 DNA sequence: TGTGCCAGCAGCTCCCCCCGACAGGGATCCTACGAGCAGTACTTC.

This rearrangement joins TRBV7-2 to TRBJ2-4; possible D gene TRBD2, 6 bases. CDR3 length: 18 amino acids. Germline V gene sequence: CDR1 SGHTA, CDR2 FQGNSA. V dropped 2 bases and J dropped 6 bases, with 23 bases sitting between them. The CDR3 is CASSLSRSGYLVGNIQYF. The CDR3 DNA follows: TGTGCCAGCAGCTTAAGTAGAAGCGGGTACTTAGTAGGAAACATTCAGTACTTC.

The chain recombines TRBV13 with TRBJ2-7, with TRBD2 matching 7 bases. Germline-derived CDR1 and CDR2 are PRHDT and FYEKMQ (reference sequence). The ends lost 3 bases at V and 6 bases at J; junction bases unmatched: 2. The CDR3 spans 12 residues. CDR3 coding DNA: TGTGCCAGCAGCTTGTCGGGAGGCGAGCAGTACTTC. It is translated as CASSLSGGEQYF.

The chain uses TRBV27 and TRBJ2-2; D perhaps matches TRBD2 (6 bases). The CDR3 sequence is 16 residues long. V was cut by 4 bases and J by 6 bases, with 18 bases left in between. Looked up from germline, CDR1 is MNHEY and CDR2 is SMNVEV (reference sequence). Here the CDR3 DNA reads TGTGCCAGCAGTTCCAGACTAGTATCTGATCCCGGGGAGCTGTTTTTT. Translation gives CASSSRLVSDPGELFF.

On this clone: The same CDR3 is also encoded by other DNA sequences in this sample. The rearrangement joins TRBV5-1 to TRBJ2-5, with D tentatively TRBD1 (5 bases). The V end lost 4 bases, the J end lost 3 bases, and 10 bases lay between the germline ends. The length of the CDR3 is 13 residues. CDR1 and CDR2 from the germline V gene are SGHRS and YFSETQ. The CDR3 region has the DNA TGCGCCAGCAGCCTGACAGTGGAAGAGACCCAGTACTTC. As protein: CASSLTVEETQYF.